This T cell receptor (beta chain) was documented in a study of blood T cell repertoires in COVID-19. Study-level background: Samples came from the United States, Italy and Spain, spanning acute and convalescent COVID-19. T cells, B-cell-depleted T cells, or PBMCs supplied cDNA or gDNA.

V shed 5 bases and J 7 bases; nucleotides not matched to a gene: 7. Germline V gives CDR1 SGHDN, CDR2 FVKESK. CDR3 size: 13 residues. Original processing notes: Amplification with reference gene primers provided the estimates of nucleated cell counts. Clones were sequenced by immunoSEQ multiplex PCR, and TCRdb holds only the in-frame ones, with some missing. That table gives V, J and clone size, and the DNA gave D and trimming. The data hold about 150,000 clones, with 76% observed a single time. The sequenced sample was peripheral blood. This TCR came from a woman aged 80 or over with acute or convalescent COVID-19. The chain combines TRBV14 with TRBJ1-2; 7 bases are shared with TRBD1. In DNA form, the CDR3 reads TGTGCCAGCAGCGTACAGGGGCCGGGTGGCTACACCTTC. Translation gives CASSVQGPGGYTF. Together with reference TRBV14 and TRBJ1-2, the CDR3 gives the full variable domain: EAGVTQFPSHSVIEKGQTVTLRCDPISGHDNLYWYRRVMGKEIKFLLHFVKESKQDESGMPNNRFLAERTGGTYSTLKVQPAELEDSGVYFCASSVQGPGGYTFGSGTRLTVV.